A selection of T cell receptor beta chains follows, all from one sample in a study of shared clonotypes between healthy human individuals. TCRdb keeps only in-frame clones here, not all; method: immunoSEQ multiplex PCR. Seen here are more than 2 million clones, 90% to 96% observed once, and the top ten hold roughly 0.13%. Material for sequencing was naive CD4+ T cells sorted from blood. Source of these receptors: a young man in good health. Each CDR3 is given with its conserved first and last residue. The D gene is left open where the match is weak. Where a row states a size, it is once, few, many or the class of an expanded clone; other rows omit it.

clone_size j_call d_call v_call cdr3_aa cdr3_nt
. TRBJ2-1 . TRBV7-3 CASSLGLHNEQFF TGTGCCAGCAGCCTGGGACTTCACAATGAGCAGTTCTTC
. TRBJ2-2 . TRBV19 CASSTRGVGELFF TGTGCCAGTAGTACGCGGGGTGTCGGGGAGCTGTTTTTT
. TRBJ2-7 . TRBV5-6 CASSYSGTYEQYF TGTGCCAGCAGCTACTCAGGGACCTACGAGCAGTACTTC
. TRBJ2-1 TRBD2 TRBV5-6 CASRGGGSYNEQFF TGTGCCAGCAGGGGCGGGGGTTCTTACAATGAGCAGTTCTTC
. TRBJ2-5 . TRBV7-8 CASSLYIQETQYF TGTGCCAGCAGCTTGTACATACAAGAGACCCAGTACTTC
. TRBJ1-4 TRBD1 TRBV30 CASGQGDEKLFF TGTGCCTCGGGACAGGGGGATGAAAAACTGTTTTTT
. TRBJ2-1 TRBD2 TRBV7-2 CASSLLAGAYNEQFF TGTGCCAGCAGCCTACTAGCGGGAGCCTACAATGAGCAGTTCTTC
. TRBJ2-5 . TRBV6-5 CASSYPTAGVETQYF TGTGCCAGCAGTTACCCAACCGCCGGGGTAGAGACCCAGTACTTC
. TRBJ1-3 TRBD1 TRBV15 CATSTRTGLNSGNTIYF TGTGCCACCAGCACTCGGACAGGCCTGAACTCTGGAAACACCATATATTTT
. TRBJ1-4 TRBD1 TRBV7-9 CASSLGDRDWFF TGTGCCAGCAGCTTAGGGGACAGGGATTGGTTTTTT
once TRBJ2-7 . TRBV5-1 CASTDSQGPYEQYF TGCGCCAGCACCGACTCACAGGGTCCCTACGAGCAGTACTTC
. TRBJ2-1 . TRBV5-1 CASSLGDQIRQFF TGCGCCAGCAGCTTGGGGGACCAGATACGGCAGTTCTTC
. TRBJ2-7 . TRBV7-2 CASSTPKSVGPYEQYF TGTGCCAGCAGCACCCCAAAGAGCGTGGGCCCCTACGAGCAGTACTTC
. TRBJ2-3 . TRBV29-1 CSGGLTDTQYF TGCAGCGGGGGACTCACAGATACGCAGTATTTT
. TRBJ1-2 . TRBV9 CASSVAGNAHYGYTF TGTGCCAGCAGCGTAGCGGGCAATGCACACTATGGCTACACCTTC
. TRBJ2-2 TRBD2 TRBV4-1 CASSQGSAGGYTGELFF TGCGCCAGCAGCCAAGGGTCTGCGGGAGGGTACACCGGGGAGCTGTTTTTT
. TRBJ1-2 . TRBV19 CASRTLQGNVDGYTF TGTGCCAGTAGAACCCTACAGGGTAATGTTGATGGCTACACCTTC
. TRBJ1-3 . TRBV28 CASSSAGNTIYF TGTGCCAGCAGTTCTGCTGGAAACACCATATATTTT
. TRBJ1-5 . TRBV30 CAWSDDRQGAQHF TGTGCCTGGAGTGACGATAGGCAGGGAGCCCAGCATTTT
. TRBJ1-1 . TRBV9 CASSVLQGGTEAFF TGTGCCAGCAGCGTCCTCCAGGGAGGTACTGAAGCTTTCTTT
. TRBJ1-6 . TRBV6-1 CASTITDSPLHF TGTGCCAGCACGATCACGGATTCACCCCTCCACTTT
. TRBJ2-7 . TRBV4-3 CASSQDRSGSYEQYF TGCGCCAGCAGCCAAGATAGGAGTGGGTCCTACGAGCAGTACTTC
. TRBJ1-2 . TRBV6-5 CASSRTGSGGGYTF TGTGCCAGCAGCCGTACAGGGTCCGGCGGTGGCTACACCTTC
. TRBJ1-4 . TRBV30 CAWSGGGGVSEKLFF TGTGCCTGGAGTGGGGGAGGGGGAGTAAGTGAAAAACTGTTTTTT
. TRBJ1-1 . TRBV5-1 CASSLEGGVKAFF TGCGCCAGCAGCTTGGAAGGGGGTGTTAAAGCTTTCTTT
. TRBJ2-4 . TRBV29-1 CSVEDTPFQYF TGCAGCGTTGAAGACACCCCTTTCCAGTACTTC